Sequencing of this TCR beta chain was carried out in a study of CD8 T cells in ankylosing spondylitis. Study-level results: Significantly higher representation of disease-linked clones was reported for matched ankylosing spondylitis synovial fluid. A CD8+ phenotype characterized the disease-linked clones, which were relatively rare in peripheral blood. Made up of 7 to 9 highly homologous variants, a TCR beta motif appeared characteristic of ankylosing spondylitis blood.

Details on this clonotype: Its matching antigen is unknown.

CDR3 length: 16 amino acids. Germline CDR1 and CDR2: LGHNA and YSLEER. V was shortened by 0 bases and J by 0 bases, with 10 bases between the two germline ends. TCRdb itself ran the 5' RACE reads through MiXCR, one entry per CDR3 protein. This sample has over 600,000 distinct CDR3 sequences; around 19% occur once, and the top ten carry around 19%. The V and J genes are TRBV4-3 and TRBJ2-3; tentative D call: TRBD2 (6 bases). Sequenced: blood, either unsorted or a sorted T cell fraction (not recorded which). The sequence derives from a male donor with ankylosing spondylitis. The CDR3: CASSQDSGLSTDTQYF. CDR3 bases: TGCGCCAGCAGCCAAGATTCGGGACTTAGCACAGATACGCAGTATTTT.